These 17 T cell receptor beta chains share one sample of origin, sequenced in a study of cytomegalovirus exposure and HLA in healthy donors. PCR used 60 Vbeta primers and 13 Jbeta primers. Assay: immunoSEQ multiplex PCR; the TCRdb copy retains only in-frame clones and omits some. The sample lists about 150,000 clones; less than 85% were seen once. Sequencing was done on a sample of PBMCs. The receptors were sampled from a man in his forties or fifties in good health and CMV-seropositive.

This clone was counted once. This chain uses TRBV11-2 with TRBJ1-1; TRBD1 agrees at 10 bases. V trimming: 5 bases; J trimming: 4 bases; junction bases outside the gene matches: 7. The CDR3 is 15 residues long. CDR1 is SGHAT, CDR2 FQNNGV, per germline. CDR3 in DNA: TGTGCCAGCAGCCCGACAGGGGGCATGAGCACTGAAGCTTTCTTT. This translates into CASSPTGGMSTEAFF. Variable domain in full (rest from reference TRBV11-2 and TRBJ1-1): EAGVAQSPRYKIIEKRQSVAFWCNPISGHATLYWYQQILGQGPKLLIQFQNNGVVDDSQLPKDRFSAERLKGVDSTLKIQPAKLEDSAVYLCASSPTGGMSTEAFFGQGTRLTVV.

V usage is TRBV5-4 and J usage is TRBJ2-3; 11 nucleotides match TRBD1. The V gene end was trimmed by 2 bases and the J gene end by 5 bases; junction bases not matched to a gene: 4. The CDR3 contains 15 residues. Germline assignment: CDR1 SGHNT and CDR2 YYREEE (reference sequence). The CDR3 sequence is CASSFRTGGKDTQYF. CDR3 sequence (DNA): TGTGCCAGCAGCTTTAGGACAGGGGGCAAAGATACGCAGTATTTT.

This chain uses TRBV7-8 with TRBJ2-7; 8 bases agree with TRBD2. CDR3 length equals 16 residues. V dropped 2 bases and J dropped 1; count of bases not matched to a gene: 7. The V gene's germline CDR1 is SGHVS and CDR2 FQNEAQ. DNA of the CDR3: TGTGCCAGCAGCTTACGAGCGGGAGAGTTGTCCTACGAGCAGTACTTC. Protein product: CASSLRAGELSYEQYF.

As regards this clone: Other DNA variants within this sample encode the same CDR3. V is TRBV5-1 and J is TRBJ2-7; a weak D match, TRBD2 (5 bases). This CDR3 is 15 amino acids long. Trimming cost V 0 bases and J 0 bases, with 10 bases left between them. Germline assignment: CDR1 SGHRS and CDR2 YFSETQ. The CDR3 loop reads CASSLGGTSSYEQYF. The DNA for the CDR3 is TGCGCCAGCAGCTTGGGAGGTACTAGCTCCTACGAGCAGTACTTC.

This clone was found a few times. This chain connects TRBV6-1 to TRBJ2-1; weak D call: TRBD2 (5 bases). The germline V and J ends were trimmed by 7 bases and 5 bases, with 15 bases remaining between them. Germline V gene sequence: CDR1 MNHNS, CDR2 SASEGT. The CDR3 consists of 14 residues. The CDR3 loop reads CASTGMSGNNEQFF. The CDR3 nucleotides are TGTGCCAGCACGGGGATGTCGGGTAACAATGAGCAGTTCTTC.

This chain joins TRBV10-2 and TRBJ1-2; 8 nucleotides line up with TRBD1. V trimming: 1 base; J trimming: 7 bases; junction bases outside the gene matches: 5. In germline, CDR1 is WSHSY, CDR2 SAAADI. This CDR3 has 14 residues. This CDR3 is CASSELTGVGGYTF. The CDR3 DNA reads TGCGCCAGCAGTGAGTTGACAGGGGTTGGTGGCTACACCTTC.

This chain links TRBV21-1 with TRBJ2-1; the table gives TRBD2 as D, unverified against the DNA. TRBV21-1 corresponds to a pseudogene. The CDR3 runs to 16 residues. The CDR3 sequence is CASRRLLDGLFNEQFF. The CDR3 nucleotides read TGTGCCAGCAGACGACTTCTGGATGGTCTTTTTAATGAGCAGTTCTTC.

V and J are TRBV10-1 and TRBJ2-3, with 11 bases fitting TRBD2. This CDR3 has 16 residues. The V gene's germline CDR1 is WNHNN and CDR2 SYGVQD (reference sequence). Germline trimming cut 2 bases from V and 3 bases from J; bases unmatched to any gene: 4. CDR3 protein: CASSEASGRTTDTQYF. The CDR3 DNA reads TGCGCCAGCAGTGAGGCTAGCGGGAGGACTACAGATACGCAGTATTTT.

The chain joins TRBV4-1 to TRBJ2-7; 9 bases are a match to TRBD1. Germline-derived CDR1 and CDR2 are MGHRA and YSYEKL. The J segment lost 4 bases and the V segment lost 4 bases, leaving 8 bases of the junction unmatched. CDR3 length equals 15 residues. The CDR3 region has the DNA TGCGCCAGCAGCCGCCGGGGACAGGGTACTTACGAGCAGTACTTC. Encoded protein: CASSRRGQGTYEQYF.

This sequence joins TRBV2 and TRBJ2-7; 9 nucleotides match TRBD1. V dropped 6 bases and J dropped 6; count of bases not matched to a gene: 6. This CDR3 comprises 13 residues. Germline loops: CDR1 SNHLY, CDR2 FYNNEI. Here the CDR3 reads CASSSDRGGEQYF. CDR3 DNA sequence: TGTGCCAGCAGCTCCGACAGGGGGGGCGAGCAGTACTTC.

This rearrangement joins TRBV5-1 to TRBJ2-1, with 12 bases lining up with TRBD2. V shed 6 bases, J shed 5 bases, and the junction held 6 bases outside the gene matches. CDR1 is SGHRS, CDR2 YFSETQ, per germline. This CDR3 comprises 15 residues. Written as DNA, the CDR3 is TGCGCCAGCAAACGACTAGCGGGGGCCAACAATGAGCAGTTCTTC. It translates to CASKRLAGANNEQFF.

The J gene is TRBJ2-1, the V gene TRBV9; the match to TRBD2 covers 8 bases. V was clipped by 4 bases and J by 7 bases; unmatched bases: 16. CDR1 SGDLS and CDR2 YYNGEE come from the germline V gene. The CDR3 is made up of 17 amino acids. As DNA, the CDR3 is TGTGCCAGCAGCTCGAGACCTAGCGGGTTAACCCTAAATGAGCAGTTCTTC. It codes for CASSSRPSGLTLNEQFF.

This chain connects TRBV5-1 to TRBJ2-5, with a possible D match to TRBD2 (6 bases). The DNA end favors TRBJ2-7, so the J call may be wrong. This CDR3 has 15 amino acids. Germline values: CDR1 SGHRS, CDR2 YFSETQ. CDR3 DNA sequence: TGCGCCAGCAGCTTCGAAGGAGGGCAGTCCTACGAGCAGTACTTC. Translated, it gives CASSFEGGQSYEQYF.

A single count supports this clone. CDR3 residues: CAWSQGTGNQPQHF. DNA of the CDR3: TGTGCCTGGAGCCAGGGGACAGGGAATCAGCCCCAGCATTTT. The chain recombines TRBV30 with TRBJ1-5, with TRBD1 matching 9 bases. The germline CDR1 and CDR2 sequences are GTSNPN and SVGIG (reference sequence). This CDR3 contains 14 residues. J was trimmed by 4 bases and V by 3 bases; bases with no gene match: 4. The full variable domain, its missing parts supplied by reference TRBV30 and TRBJ1-5, is SQTIHQWPATLVQPVGSPLSLECTVEGTSNPNLYWYRQAAGRGLQLLFYSVGIGQISSEVPQNLSASRPQDRQFILSSKKLLLSDSGFYLCAWSQGTGNQPQHFGDGTRLSIL.

The rearrangement joins TRBV29-1 to TRBJ2-1; tentatively, D is TRBD1 (6 bases). This CDR3 region has 13 residues. Trimming pared 4 bases from V and 5 bases from J, leaving 12 bases between. Germline CDR1 and CDR2: SQVTM and ANQGSEA. DNA of the CDR3: TGCAGCGTTGCACAGGGCTTTAACAATGAGCAGTTCTTC. Protein sequence: CSVAQGFNNEQFF.

This chain uses TRBV5-1 with TRBJ2-1; possibly TRBD2 for D (6 bases). Deletions cut 0 bases from V and 2 bases from J, with 9 bases between. Germline V CDR1 and CDR2: SGHRS, YFSETQ. The CDR3 consists of 15 residues. CDR3 coding DNA: TGCGCCAGCAGCTTGGACGGGGGTACCTACAATGAGCAGTTCTTC. This gives the protein CASSLDGGTYNEQFF.

This clone was found a few times. This sequence joins TRBV30 and TRBJ2-7, with TRBD2 matching 11 bases. CDR3 length: 15 amino acids. V was pared by 1 base and J by 3 bases, with 5 bases of the junction left unmatched. The germline V gene has CDR1 GTSNPN and CDR2 SVGIG (reference sequence). This CDR3 reads CAWSEPTSGSYEQYF. The DNA for the CDR3 is TGTGCCTGGAGTGAACCCACTAGCGGGAGCTACGAGCAGTACTTC.